A single sample gave rise to the 3 T cell receptor beta chains below, sequenced in a study of blood T cell repertoires in COVID-19. Sequencing used immunoSEQ multiplex PCR; TCRdb keeps in-frame clones, though not all of them. The sample has hundreds of thousands of clones, around 85% seen once; the top ten hold 0.72%. The sequenced sample was peripheral blood. The source of these receptors is a man between 40 and 49 years old with acute or convalescent COVID-19.

The rearrangement links TRBV2 to TRBJ2-2; D possibly corresponds to TRBD1 (5 bases). V gave up 7 bases and J gave up 4 bases, with 10 bases separating them. Looked up from germline, CDR1 is SNHLY and CDR2 is FYNNEI. The CDR3 is made up of 13 amino acids. The CDR3 here is CASTGHFTGELFF. The CDR3 DNA reads as TGTGCCAGCACCGGACACTTCACCGGGGAGCTGTTTTTT.

This rearrangement joins TRBV29-1 to TRBJ2-7, with TRBD2 matching over 11 bases. Trimming removed 1 base from V and 6 bases from J; junction bases left unmatched: 8. This CDR3 comprises 15 residues. Germline assignment: CDR1 SQVTM and CDR2 ANQGSEA. The CDR3: CSVEVGTSGRREQYF. CDR3 bases: TGCAGCGTTGAAGTAGGAACTAGCGGGAGACGCGAGCAGTACTTC.

The chain combines TRBV3-1 (or the pseudogene TRBV3-2) with TRBJ1-2; D gene ambiguous. There are 12 residues in the CDR3. Germline V CDR1 and CDR2: LGHDT, YNNKEL (reference sequence). Deletions cut 1 base from V and 6 bases from J, with 6 bases between. The CDR3 reads CASSQVVDGYTF. In DNA form, the CDR3 reads TGTGCCAGCAGCCAAGTCGTTGATGGCTACACCTTC.